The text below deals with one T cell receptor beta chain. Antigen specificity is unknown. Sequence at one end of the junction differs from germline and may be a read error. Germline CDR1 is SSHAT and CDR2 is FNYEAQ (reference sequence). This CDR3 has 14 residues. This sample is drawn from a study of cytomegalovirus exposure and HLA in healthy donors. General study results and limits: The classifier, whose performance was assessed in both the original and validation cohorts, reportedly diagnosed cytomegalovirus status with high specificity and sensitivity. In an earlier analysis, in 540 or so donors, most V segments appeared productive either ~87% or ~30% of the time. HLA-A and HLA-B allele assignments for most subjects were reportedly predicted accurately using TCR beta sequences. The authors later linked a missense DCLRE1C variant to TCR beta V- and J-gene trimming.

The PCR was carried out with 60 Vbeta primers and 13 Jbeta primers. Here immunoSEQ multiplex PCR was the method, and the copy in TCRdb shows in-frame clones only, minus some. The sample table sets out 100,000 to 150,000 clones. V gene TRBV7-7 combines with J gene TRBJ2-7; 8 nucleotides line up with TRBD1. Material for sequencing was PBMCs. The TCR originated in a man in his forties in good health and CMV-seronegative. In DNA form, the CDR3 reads TGTGCTAGCAGCGCAAACAGGGGGTCTTACGAGCAGTACTTC. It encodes CASSANRGSYEQYF. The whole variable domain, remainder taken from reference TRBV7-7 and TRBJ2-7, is GAGVSQSPRYKVTKRGQDVTLRCDPISSHATLYWYQQALGQGPEFLTYFNYEAQPDKSGLPSDRFSAERPEGSISTLTIQRTEQRDSAMYRCASSANRGSYEQYFGPGTRLTVT.